Included here is one TCR beta chain sequence, with context. The data were taken from a study of blood T cell repertoires in COVID-19. Study as a whole: T cells, B-cell-depleted T cells, or PBMCs supplied cDNA or gDNA.

The CDR3 consists of 13 residues. V lost 2 bases, J lost 5 bases, and 9 bases lay in between. Germline V gene data show CDR1 as LGHNA and CDR2 as YSLEER. Profiled with immunoSEQ multiplex PCR; TCRdb holds only in-frame clones, not every one. This sample has about 240,000 clones; 80% to 90% occur once, and the top ten carry 4.7%. This clonotype originated in a woman aged 65 to 85 with acute or convalescent COVID-19. The J gene is TRBJ1-2, the V gene TRBV4-3; D is perhaps TRBD1 (5 bases). The specimen sequenced was peripheral blood. CDR3 sequence: CASSQSRGYGYTF. The CDR3 region has the DNA TGCGCCAGCAGCCAAAGTCGGGGGTATGGCTACACCTTC.